These 28 T cell receptor beta chains share one sample of origin, sequenced in a study of cytomegalovirus exposure and HLA in healthy donors. Sequencing was performed with immunoSEQ multiplex PCR; in TCRdb, only in-frame clones are kept and a portion is missing. In the table there are around 240,000 clones, 90% of which are singletons. Specimen: PBMCs. The receptors derive from a woman younger than 30 in good health and CMV-seronegative.

The chain uses TRBV28 and TRBJ1-5; TRBD1 is a possible D gene (6 bases). Germline V CDR1 and CDR2: MDHEN, SYDVKM. The V and J ends lost 3 bases and 3 bases respectively, with 12 bases between them. This CDR3 has 15 residues. The CDR3 DNA reads as TGTGCCAGCAGTTTGGGGGCGTTCATCAATCAGCCCCAGCATTTT. Protein: CASSLGAFINQPQHF.

This chain joins TRBV5-1 and TRBJ1-4; no definite D call. The CDR3 totals 15 residues. Germline values: CDR1 SGHRS, CDR2 YFSETQ. Between the trimmed V and J ends, which lost 0 bases and 2 bases, there was a span of 8 bases. As DNA, the CDR3 is TGCGCCAGCAGCTTGGGGGCGATTACTAATGAAAAACTGTTTTTT. Translating gives CASSLGAITNEKLFF.

The chain recombines TRBV4-3 with TRBJ1-2; 7 bases are a match to TRBD1. V was clipped by 4 bases and J by 7 bases; unmatched bases: 9. The CDR3 consists of 14 residues. Germline lookup yields CDR1 LGHNA and CDR2 YSLEER. The CDR3 is CASSLLDRDGGYTF. CDR3 coding DNA: TGCGCCAGCAGCCTACTAGACAGGGACGGTGGCTACACCTTC.

The chain employs TRBV30 and TRBJ1-3; D may be TRBD1 (6 bases). CDR1 and CDR2 from the germline V gene are GTSNPN and SVGIG (reference sequence). The CDR3 has 14 amino acids. V was cut by 2 bases and J by 3 bases, with 11 bases left in between. CDR3 in DNA: TGTGCCTGGAGTCAGGGGACGGTTGGAAACACCATATATTTT. Its protein product is CAWSQGTVGNTIYF.

This rearrangement joins TRBV7-9 to TRBJ2-7; 11 bases agree with TRBD1. Looked up from germline, CDR1 is SEHNR and CDR2 is FQNEAQ (reference sequence). The CDR3 spans 17 residues. With 5 bases clipped from V and 2 bases from J, the junction kept 11 bases outside the gene matches. The CDR3 region has the DNA TGTGCCAGCAGCCCAGGGACAGGGGGACTCTATACCTACGAGCAGTACTTC. It translates to CASSPGTGGLYTYEQYF. The whole variable domain, remainder taken from reference TRBV7-9 and TRBJ2-7, is DTGVSQNPRHKITKRGQNVTFRCDPISEHNRLYWYRQTLGQGPEFLTYFQNEAQLEKSRLLSDRFSAERPKGSFSTLEIQRTEQGDSAMYLCASSPGTGGLYTYEQYFGPGTRLTVT.

This sequence joins TRBV28 and TRBJ2-7, with D perhaps matching TRBD1 (6 bases). CDR1 is MDHEN and CDR2 is SYDVKM in the germline V gene. The CDR3 is made up of 12 amino acids. Trimming removed 5 bases at V and 3 bases at J, with 8 bases between. The CDR3, as DNA: TGTGCCAGCAGTACGGACAGCTACGAGCAGTACTTC. Amino acid sequence: CASSTDSYEQYF.

The chain has TRBV5-1 and TRBJ2-7; D may be TRBD2 (6 bases). The CDR3 is made up of 16 amino acids. CDR1 is SGHRS and CDR2 is YFSETQ in the germline V gene. The ends were cut back, 2 bases at V and 3 bases at J, with 18 bases in the middle. CDR3 region: CASSFPSTDYFYEQYV. The CDR3 DNA is TGCGCCAGCAGCTTCCCCTCGACGGACTATTTCTACGAGCAGTACGTC.

This clone appeared once. This rearrangement joins TRBV15 to TRBJ1-1; 7 nucleotides match TRBD1. The V gene's germline CDR1 is LNHNV and CDR2 YYDKDF (reference sequence). After removal of 5 bases from V and 6 bases from J, the junction contained 24 bases not matched to a gene. This CDR3 has 19 amino acids. Here the CDR3 DNA reads TGTGCCACCAGCCACTGGACAGGCCCCAGAGAGTCCTGGGTTTCTGAAGCTTTCTTT. This sequence encodes CATSHWTGPRESWVSEAFF.

The CDR3 is CASSLGQGGPQHF. The CDR3 nucleotides read TGTGCCAGCAGCTTAGGACAGGGTGGGCCCCAGCATTTT. The genes are TRBV7-2 and TRBJ1-5, with 7 positions matching TRBD1. Per the germline V gene, CDR1 is SGHTA and CDR2 is FQGNSA. The CDR3 runs to 13 residues. Trimming cost V 1 base and J 9 bases; bases outside gene matches: 3.

Comments on this clone: The sample contains more than one DNA sequence encoding this CDR3. This chain joins TRBV7-9 and TRBJ1-1; a possible D gene is TRBD1 (5 bases). The CDR3 is 14 amino acids. V lost 3 bases to trimming and J lost 2 bases, with 10 bases between them. Germline V gene data show CDR1 as SEHNR and CDR2 as FQNEAQ (reference sequence). The CDR3: CASSLVQGNTEAFF. The CDR3 DNA reads TGTGCCAGCAGCTTGGTCCAGGGCAACACTGAAGCTTTCTTT.

The rearrangement links TRBV6-5 to TRBJ2-5, with D possibly matching TRBD1 (7 bases). Trimming cost V 2 bases and J 5 bases, with 15 bases left between them. This CDR3 spans 15 amino acids. CDR1 and CDR2 from the germline V gene are MNHEY and SVGAGI. The CDR3 spells CASSYAPGGRETQYF. The DNA for the CDR3 is TGTGCCAGCAGTTACGCGCCAGGGGGGAGGGAGACCCAGTACTTC.

The chain has TRBV2 and TRBJ1-5; possible D gene TRBD1, 6 bases. Germline CDR1 and CDR2: SNHLY and FYNNEI. The CDR3 sequence is 13 residues long. V lost 7 bases and J lost 5, with 12 bases in between. CDR3 protein: CASNQGIDQPQHF. The CDR3 DNA reads TGTGCCAGCAATCAGGGGATCGATCAGCCCCAGCATTTT. The full variable domain, completed using reference TRBV2 and TRBJ1-5, is EPEVTQTPSHQVTQMGQEVILRCVPISNHLYFYWYRQILGQKVEFLVSFYNNEISEKSEIFDDQFSVERPDGSNFTLKIRSTKLEDSAMYFCASNQGIDQPQHFGDGTRLSIL.

There are a few counts of this clone. The chain recombines TRBV7-9 with TRBJ1-5, with D perhaps matching TRBD1 (5 bases). The CDR3 extends over 15 amino acids. V lost 5 bases, J lost 1 base, and 12 bases lay in between. Germline CDR1 is SEHNR and CDR2 is FQNEAQ (reference sequence). The CDR3 here is CASSPPEGSNQPQHF. Here the CDR3 DNA reads TGTGCCAGCAGCCCCCCGGAGGGGAGCAATCAGCCCCAGCATTTT. Filled out from reference TRBV7-9 and TRBJ1-5, the complete variable domain reads DTGVSQNPRHKITKRGQNVTFRCDPISEHNRLYWYRQTLGQGPEFLTYFQNEAQLEKSRLLSDRFSAERPKGSFSTLEIQRTEQGDSAMYLCASSPPEGSNQPQHFGDGTRLSIL.

V gene TRBV6-6 combines with J gene TRBJ1-4, with D tentatively TRBD1 (5 bases). V was trimmed by 4 bases and J by 8 bases, leaving 11 bases between them. This CDR3 comprises 13 residues. CDR1 and CDR2 (germline): MNHNY, SVGAGI (reference sequence). The CDR3 region has the DNA TGTGCCAGCAGTTTAGGGCAGGGCGAAAAACTGTTTTTT. It codes for CASSLGQGEKLFF.

The CDR3 region has the DNA TGTGCCAGCAGCTTAGCCGGGGAAGGACGGAACACTGAAGCTTTCTTT. Translating it yields CASSLAGEGRNTEAFF. V gene TRBV7-8 combines with J gene TRBJ1-1; D is unresolved. This CDR3 is 16 amino acids long. CDR1 is SGHVS and CDR2 is FQNEAQ in the germline V gene. V lost 0 bases and J lost 1, with 12 bases in between.

V and J are TRBV19 and TRBJ1-2; D unresolved. The CDR3 contains 13 residues. CDR1 LNHDA and CDR2 SQIVND come from the germline V gene (reference sequence). V was trimmed by 8 bases and J by 7 bases, leaving 17 bases between them. CDR3 bases: TGTGCCAGTTTTGAGGGCAGCGGTCTTGGCTACACCTTC. This encodes CASFEGSGLGYTF.

V gene TRBV19 combines with J gene TRBJ1-4; a possible D gene is TRBD1 (5 bases). V was shortened by 7 bases and J by 10 bases, with 19 bases between the two germline ends. The CDR3 sequence is 14 residues long. CDR1 is LNHDA and CDR2 is SQIVND in the germline V gene (reference sequence). The CDR3 DNA reads TGTGCCAGTACCCCAGAGGGAAGGGGAGGAAAACTGTTTTTT. Amino acid sequence: CASTPEGRGGKLFF.

Only one count was recorded for this clone. V gene TRBV5-1 combines with J gene TRBJ2-3; possible D gene TRBD2, 6 bases. Trimming pared 5 bases from V and 0 bases from J, leaving 16 bases between. The germline V gene encodes CDR1 SGHRS and CDR2 YFSETQ. This CDR3 has 16 residues. The CDR3 DNA is TGCGCCAGCAGATCTTCCGGGACTCCCAGCACAGATACGCAGTATTTT. As protein: CASRSSGTPSTDTQYF.

The chain has TRBV14 and TRBJ2-5; possible D gene TRBD2, 6 bases. Per the germline V gene, CDR1 is SGHDN and CDR2 is FVKESK. The CDR3 totals 15 residues. V was shortened by 4 bases and J by 2 bases, with 14 bases between the two germline ends. DNA for the CDR3: TGTGCCAGCAGCCGTCAAGTGGGGACTCAAGAGACCCAGTACTTC. Protein product: CASSRQVGTQETQYF.

The chain has TRBV27 and TRBJ1-6; perhaps TRBD1 as D (5 bases). The CDR3 runs to 14 residues. Germline values: CDR1 MNHEY, CDR2 SMNVEV (reference sequence). Trimming stripped 2 bases from V and 9 bases from J, with 11 bases between. The CDR3 spells CASSLPGGSSPLHF. CDR3 sequence (DNA): TGTGCCAGCAGTTTACCGGGGGGAAGTTCACCCCTCCACTTT.

This chain links TRBV30 with TRBJ1-4; no clear D. CDR3 length equals 17 residues. The germline V gene has CDR1 GTSNPN and CDR2 SVGIG (reference sequence). V was pared by 1 base and J by 0 bases, with 15 bases between. CDR3 sequence reads: CAWSGGSFPATNEKLFF. The CDR3 nucleotides read TGTGCCTGGAGTGGCGGATCCTTTCCTGCAACTAATGAAAAACTGTTTTTT.

V and J are TRBV29-1 and TRBJ1-5, with TRBD1 matching 8 bases. Unmatched junction bases numbered 12, after V lost 7 bases and J lost 1 base. This CDR3 has 16 amino acids. Germline CDR1 SQVTM, CDR2 ANQGSEA. CDR3 coding DNA: TGCAGCGCCAGCAGACTGGACAGGGCGAGCAATCAGCCCCAGCATTTT. Protein sequence: CSASRLDRASNQPQHF.

The chain recombines TRBV9 with TRBJ1-2; 9 nucleotides line up with TRBD1. CDR3 size: 13 residues. The J segment lost 4 bases and the V segment lost 5 bases, leaving 3 bases of the junction unmatched. In germline, CDR1 is SGDLS, CDR2 YYNGEE. CDR3: CASRTGGAYGYTF. The CDR3 DNA reads as TGTGCCAGCAGGACAGGGGGGGCCTATGGCTACACCTTC.

The genes are TRBV13 and TRBJ2-3; 13 bases line up with TRBD2. V lost 5 bases, J lost 5 bases, and 13 bases stayed unmatched. CDR1 and CDR2 (germline): PRHDT, FYEKMQ (reference sequence). The CDR3 covers 18 residues. In nucleotides, the CDR3 is TGTGCCAGCAGCCTCTCAAAACCGGGACTAGCGGGGAGAGATACGCAGTATTTT. As protein: CASSLSKPGLAGRDTQYF.

This chain uses TRBV15 with TRBJ1-2; TRBD1 matches 8 bases. This CDR3 spans 15 amino acids. From germline, CDR1 is LNHNV and CDR2 YYDKDF (reference sequence). V trimming: 3 bases; J trimming: 1 base; junction bases outside the gene matches: 4. The CDR3 reads CATSSGQGVNYGYTF. CDR3 DNA sequence: TGTGCCACCAGCAGTGGACAGGGCGTTAACTATGGCTACACCTTC.

This chain joins TRBV7-6 and TRBJ2-7, with D possibly TRBD2 on 7 matching bases. The CDR3 totals 15 residues. Germline V gives CDR1 SGHVS, CDR2 FNYEAQ. Between the trimmed V and J ends, which lost 1 base and 1 base, there was a span of 11 bases. The CDR3 sequence: CASSLDGGRSYEQYF. In DNA form, the CDR3 reads TGTGCCAGCAGCTTAGACGGGGGGCGGTCCTACGAGCAGTACTTC.

This clone was seen once. The chain couples TRBV6-4 to TRBJ1-2; no firm D call. Between the trimmed V and J ends, which lost 0 bases and 4 bases, there was a span of 6 bases. The CDR3 loop spans 13 amino acids. The germline gives CDR1 MRHNA, CDR2 SNTAGT. The CDR3 reads CASSDSGLYGYTF. The DNA for the CDR3 is TGTGCCAGCAGTGACTCGGGCCTCTATGGCTACACCTTC.

The chain is built from TRBV6-6 and TRBJ2-2; 9 bases are a match to TRBD1. This CDR3 region has 16 residues. V lost 6 bases to trimming and J lost 3 bases; unmatched junction nucleotides: 8. CDR1 MNHNY and CDR2 SVGAGI come from the germline V gene (reference sequence). The CDR3: CASSAFTGGDTGELFF. The CDR3 coding sequence is TGTGCCAGCAGCGCATTTACAGGGGGCGACACCGGGGAGCTGTTTTTT.